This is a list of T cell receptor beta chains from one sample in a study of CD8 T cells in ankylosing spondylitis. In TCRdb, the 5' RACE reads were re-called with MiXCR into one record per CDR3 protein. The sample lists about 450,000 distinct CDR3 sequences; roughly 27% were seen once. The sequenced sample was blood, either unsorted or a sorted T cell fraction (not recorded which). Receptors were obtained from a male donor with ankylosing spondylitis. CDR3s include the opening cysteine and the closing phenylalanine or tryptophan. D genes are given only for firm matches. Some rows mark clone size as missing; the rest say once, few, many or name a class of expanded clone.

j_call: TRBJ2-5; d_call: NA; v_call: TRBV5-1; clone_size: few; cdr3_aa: CASSAGPQETQYF; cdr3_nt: TGCGCCAGCAGCGCGGGACCTCAAGAGACCCAGTACTTC
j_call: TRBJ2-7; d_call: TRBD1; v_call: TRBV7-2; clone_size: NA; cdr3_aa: CASSVRDRREQYF; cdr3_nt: TGTGCCAGCAGCGTCCGGGACAGGCGGGAGCAGTACTTC
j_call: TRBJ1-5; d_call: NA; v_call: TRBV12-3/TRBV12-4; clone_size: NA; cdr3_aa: CASSSSDSSNQPQHF; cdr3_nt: TGTGCCAGCAGTTCGTCGGACAGCAGCAATCAGCCCCAGCATTTT
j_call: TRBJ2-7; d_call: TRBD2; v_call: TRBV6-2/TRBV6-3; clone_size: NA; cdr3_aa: CASKRTSGSYEQYF; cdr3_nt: TGTGCCAGCAAACGGACTAGCGGGAGCTACGAGCAGTACTTC
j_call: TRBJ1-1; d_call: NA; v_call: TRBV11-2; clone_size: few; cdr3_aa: CASSSLRNRMNTEAFF; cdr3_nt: TGTGCCAGCAGCTCCCTTAGGAATCGGATGAACACTGAAGCTTTCTTT
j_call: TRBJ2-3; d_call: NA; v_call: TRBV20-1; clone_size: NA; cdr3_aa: CSARDNAGSPDTQYF; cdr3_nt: TGCAGTGCTAGAGATAACGCAGGGTCCCCAGATACGCAGTATTTT
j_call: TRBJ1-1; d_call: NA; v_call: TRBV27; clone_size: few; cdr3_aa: CASSSSDRTEAFF; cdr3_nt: TGTGCCAGCAGTTCCTCAGACAGAACTGAAGCTTTCTTT
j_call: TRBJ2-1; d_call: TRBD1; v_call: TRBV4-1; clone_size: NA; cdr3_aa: CASSQDQQGYYNEQFF; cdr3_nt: TGCGCCAGCAGCCAAGATCAACAGGGGTACTACAATGAGCAGTTCTTC
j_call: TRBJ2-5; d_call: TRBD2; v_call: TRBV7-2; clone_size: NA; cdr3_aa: CASSLSGRAETQYF; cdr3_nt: TGTGCCAGCAGCTTGTCCGGGAGGGCCGAGACCCAGTACTTC
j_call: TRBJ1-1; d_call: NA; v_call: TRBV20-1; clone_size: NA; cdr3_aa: CSANEGVRTEAFF; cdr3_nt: TGCAGTGCTAACGAGGGGGTCAGAACTGAAGCTTTCTTT
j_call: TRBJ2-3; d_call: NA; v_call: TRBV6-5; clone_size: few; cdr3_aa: CASSYSKASDTQYF; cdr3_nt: TGTGCCAGCAGTTACTCGAAGGCATCAGATACGCAGTATTTT
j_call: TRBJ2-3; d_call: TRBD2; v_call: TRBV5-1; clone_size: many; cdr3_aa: CASSLASGSTDTQYF; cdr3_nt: TGCGCCAGCAGCTTGGCTAGCGGGAGCACAGATACGCAGTATTTT
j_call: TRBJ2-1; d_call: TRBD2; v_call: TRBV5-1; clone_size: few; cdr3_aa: CASSYRTSGSDEQFF; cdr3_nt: TGCGCCAGCAGCTACCGGACTAGCGGGAGTGATGAGCAGTTCTTC
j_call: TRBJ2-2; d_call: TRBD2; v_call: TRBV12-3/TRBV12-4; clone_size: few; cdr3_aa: CASSRLAGTNTGELFF; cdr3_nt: TGTGCCAGCTCGAGACTAGCGGGGACGAACACCGGGGAGCTGTTTTTT
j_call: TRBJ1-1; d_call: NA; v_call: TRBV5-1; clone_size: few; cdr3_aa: CASSVQGVPTEAFF; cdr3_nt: TGCGCCAGCAGCGTGCAGGGTGTCCCCACTGAAGCTTTCTTT
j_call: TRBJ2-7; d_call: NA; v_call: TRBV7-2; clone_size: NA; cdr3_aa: CASSLEGSTYEQYF; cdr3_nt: TGTGCCAGCAGCTTAGAGGGCAGTACCTACGAGCAGTACTTC
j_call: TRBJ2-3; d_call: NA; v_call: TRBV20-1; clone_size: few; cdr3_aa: CSSILAAGDTQYF; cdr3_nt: TGCAGTTCCATCCTGGCGGCGGGGGATACGCAGTATTTT
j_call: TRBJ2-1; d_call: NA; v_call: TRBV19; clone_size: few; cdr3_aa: CASSSEGLYNEQFF; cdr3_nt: TGTGCCAGTAGTTCGGAAGGGCTATACAATGAGCAGTTCTTC
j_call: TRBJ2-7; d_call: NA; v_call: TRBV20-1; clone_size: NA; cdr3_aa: CSAMSSYEQYF; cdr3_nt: TGCAGTGCTATGAGCTCCTACGAGCAGTACTTC
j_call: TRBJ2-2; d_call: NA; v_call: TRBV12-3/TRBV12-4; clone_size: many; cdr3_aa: CASSPPGRGGTGELFF; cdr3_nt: TGTGCCAGCAGTCCCCCCGGCAGGGGTGGCACCGGGGAGCTGTTTTTT
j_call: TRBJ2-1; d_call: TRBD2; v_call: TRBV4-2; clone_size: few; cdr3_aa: CASSQLSSGRPYNEQFF; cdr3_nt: TGTGCCAGCAGCCAACTTTCTAGCGGGAGGCCCTACAATGAGCAGTTCTTC
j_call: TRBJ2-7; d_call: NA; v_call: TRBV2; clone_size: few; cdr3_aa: CASSEQEVGYEQYF; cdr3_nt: TGTGCCAGCAGTGAACAGGAGGTGGGCTACGAGCAGTACTTC
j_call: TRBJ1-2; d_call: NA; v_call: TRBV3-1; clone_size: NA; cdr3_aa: CASSQDMWPTF; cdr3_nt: TGTGCCAGCAGCCAAGATATGTGGCCTACCTTC
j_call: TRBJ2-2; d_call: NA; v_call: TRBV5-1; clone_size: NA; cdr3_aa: CASRGGSSATGELFF; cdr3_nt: TGCGCCAGCAGGGGTGGAAGCAGCGCAACCGGGGAGCTGTTTTTT
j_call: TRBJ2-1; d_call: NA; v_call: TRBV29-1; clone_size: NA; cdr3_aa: CSGALLDNEQFF; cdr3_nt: TGCAGCGGGGCCCTGTTGGACAATGAGCAGTTCTTC